These T cell receptor beta chains were read from a single sample in a study of cytomegalovirus exposure and HLA in healthy donors. Produced via immunoSEQ multiplex PCR; TCRdb's table is partial and in-frame only. This table has under 250,000 clones, 85% appearing once. The sample taken for sequencing was PBMCs. The receptors derive from a girl aged 2 to 10 in good health and CMV-seronegative. The conserved cysteine and the conserved F or W are not part of the CDR3 here. A D gene is named only where the DNA matches it firmly.

cdr3_aa: AISGTGVRYEQY
j_call: TRBJ2-7
v_call: TRBV10-3
d_call: TRBD1

cdr3_aa: ASSLITHSSGGAETQY
j_call: TRBJ2-5
v_call: TRBV5-1
d_call: TRBD2

cdr3_aa: ASSHPVGAGATYEQY
j_call: TRBJ2-7
v_call: TRBV4-2
d_call: .

cdr3_aa: ASSSSGTGGFQPQH
j_call: TRBJ1-5
v_call: TRBV6-5
d_call: TRBD1

cdr3_aa: ASSQATGNVNQPQH
j_call: TRBJ1-5
v_call: TRBV4-2
d_call: TRBD1

cdr3_aa: ASSLDPLAGNEQY
j_call: TRBJ2-7
v_call: TRBV5-5
d_call: TRBD2

cdr3_aa: ATSRASGRAYEQY
j_call: TRBJ2-7
v_call: TRBV15
d_call: TRBD2

cdr3_aa: ASSSSSVQY
j_call: TRBJ2-3
v_call: TRBV10-2
d_call: .

cdr3_aa: SVGGGYASGNTIY
j_call: TRBJ1-3
v_call: TRBV29-1
d_call: .

cdr3_aa: ASSLGTGGTYNEQF
j_call: TRBJ2-1
v_call: TRBV6-6
d_call: .

cdr3_aa: ASSPTELGANEKLF
j_call: TRBJ1-4
v_call: TRBV18
d_call: .

cdr3_aa: ASSLMVATTNEKLF
j_call: TRBJ1-4
v_call: TRBV5-1
d_call: .

cdr3_aa: AWSPLTGELF
j_call: TRBJ2-2
v_call: TRBV30
d_call: .